Each of the 31 T cell receptor beta chains below was sequenced from the same sample in a study of blood T cell repertoires in COVID-19. Libraries were prepared by immunoSEQ multiplex PCR; TCRdb keeps only in-frame clonotypes and omits some of them. The profile shows approximately 500,000 clones, 70% to 90% of them singletons. Material: peripheral blood. Every receptor here comes from a woman in her forties or fifties with COVID-19, enrolled during active disease.

Remarks on this clone: One end of the junction varies from germline; a read error may be responsible. V is TRBV13 and J is TRBJ2-7, with TRBD1 identical over 7 bases. CDR1 and CDR2 from the germline V gene are PRHDT and FYEKMQ (reference sequence). The CDR3 is 14 amino acids. The CDR3 DNA follows: TGTGCCAGCAGCCTAGGGGACAGCCGCTACGAGCAGTACTTC. Its protein is CASSLGDSRYEQYF. The whole variable domain, filled in from reference TRBV13 and TRBJ2-7, reads AAGVIQSPRHLIKEKRETATLKCYPIPRHDTVYWYQQGPGQDPQFLISFYEKMQSDKGSIPDRFSAQQFSDYHSELNMSSLELGDSALYFCASSLGDSRYEQYFGPGTRLTVT.

J is TRBJ2-7 and V is TRBV27, with D perhaps TRBD2 (5 bases). Germline V gene sequence: CDR1 MNHEY, CDR2 SMNVEV (reference sequence). Trimming took 7 bases from V and 0 from J, leaving 16 bases between them. The CDR3 runs 15 residues. The CDR3 sequence: CASNTGRGRSYEQYF. For the CDR3, the DNA is TGTGCCAGCAATACTGGACGGGGTCGCTCCTACGAGCAGTACTTC.

CDR3 region: CASSEQGNTGELFF. CDR3 bases: TGTGCCAGCAGTGAACAGGGAAACACCGGGGAGCTGTTTTTT. This sequence joins TRBV2 and TRBJ2-2, with D possibly being TRBD1 (5 bases). Germline-derived CDR1 and CDR2 are SNHLY and FYNNEI. The CDR3 length is 14 residues. Between the trimmed V and J ends, which lost 2 bases and 2 bases, there was a span of 6 bases.

Here the CDR3 DNA reads TGCGCCAGCAGCTTGGCTACCCTAGCCAGGCCAGATACGCAGTATTTT. Translating gives CASSLATLARPDTQYF. This chain links TRBV5-1 with TRBJ2-3, with D perhaps TRBD2 (5 bases). From germline, CDR1 is SGHRS and CDR2 YFSETQ. Deletions cut 0 bases from V and 4 bases from J, with 15 bases between. This CDR3 has 16 amino acids.

The rearrangement joins TRBV3-1 (or the pseudogene TRBV3-2) to TRBJ2-5, with TRBD2 identical over 9 bases. There are 14 residues in the CDR3. Germline V gives CDR1 LGHDT, CDR2 YNNKEL (reference sequence). Trimming at V came to 4 bases and at J to 3 bases, leaving 3 bases not matched to a gene. This CDR3 reads CASSLTSGEETQYF. CDR3 coding DNA: TGTGCCAGCAGCCTGACTAGCGGTGAAGAGACCCAGTACTTC.

This clone was seen a single time. The chain carries TRBV28 and TRBJ1-5; D may be TRBD1 (5 bases). The germline CDR1 and CDR2 sequences are MDHEN and SYDVKM. Trimming cost V 1 base and J 2 bases, with 9 bases left between them. CDR3 length: 15 residues. The chain's CDR3 is CASSLSTVRNQPQHF. Here the CDR3 DNA reads TGTGCCAGCAGTTTATCGACAGTGCGCAATCAGCCCCAGCATTTT.

This clone was found many times. The CDR3 is CASSLNTPEAFF. CDR3 bases: TGCGCCAGCAGCTTGAACACGCCTGAAGCTTTCTTT. The gene calls are TRBV5-1 and TRBJ1-1; D call uncertain. The CDR3 totals 12 residues. CDR1 and CDR2 from the germline V gene are SGHRS and YFSETQ. The V end was cut by 1 base, the J end by 6 bases, with 7 bases between.

This clone was counted once. The chain carries TRBV5-6 and TRBJ2-1; 11 bases fit TRBD1. CDR1 SGHDT and CDR2 YYEEEE come from the germline V gene. The CDR3 spans 15 residues. After removal of 0 bases from V and 10 bases from J, the junction contained 6 bases not matched to a gene. The CDR3, as DNA: TGTGCCAGCAGCTTGGAACCGGACAGGGGGCTAGAGCAGTTCTTC. It specifies CASSLEPDRGLEQFF.

The chain is built from TRBV15 and TRBJ1-2; 10 bases fit TRBD1. CDR1 is LNHNV and CDR2 is YYDKDF in the germline V gene (reference sequence). V gave up 5 bases and J gave up 7 bases; unmatched junction bases: 13. The CDR3 covers 16 residues. This CDR3 is CATSPSLTGGVGGYTF. The CDR3 nucleotides read TGTGCCACCAGCCCTTCCCTGACAGGGGGCGTAGGTGGCTACACCTTC.

This clone was detected once. The chain employs TRBV6-6 and TRBJ1-1; a possible D gene is TRBD1 (5 bases). This CDR3 has 12 amino acids. V was trimmed by 4 bases and J by 6 bases, leaving 9 bases between them. Germline CDR1 MNHNY, CDR2 SVGAGI (reference sequence). Here the CDR3 reads CASSLRGSEAFF. The CDR3 nucleotides read TGTGCCAGCAGTTTGCGGGGCTCTGAAGCTTTCTTT.

This clone was seen a single time. The V and J genes are TRBV21-1 and TRBJ2-2; the table calls TRBD2, which could not be checked here. TRBV21-1 is recorded as a pseudogene. This CDR3 has 15 amino acids. CDR3 coding DNA: TGTGCCAGCAGCCCCTCCCGAGGGAACACCGGGGAGCTGTTTTTT. Translated: CASSPSRGNTGELFF.

Remarks on this clone: The sample contains more than one DNA sequence encoding this CDR3. The chain recombines TRBV7-3 with TRBJ2-7, with TRBD2 matching 10 bases. V was clipped by 4 bases and J by 3 bases; unmatched bases: 0. This CDR3 spans 13 amino acids. Germline lookup yields CDR1 SGHTA and CDR2 FQGTGA. CDR3 in DNA: TGTGCCAGCAGCTCTAGCGGGGGCTACGAGCAGTACTTC. This encodes CASSSSGGYEQYF.

The chain combines TRBV10-3 with TRBJ2-4; D remains ambiguous. The CDR3 is 12 amino acids. Trimming cost V 6 bases and J 4 bases, with 7 bases left between them. Germline CDR1 and CDR2: ENHRY and SYGVKD. The CDR3 bases are TGTGCCATCAGAGACGGGAAAAACATTCAGTACTTC. It translates to CAIRDGKNIQYF.

The chain joins TRBV9 to TRBJ2-7, with TRBD2 as a possible D gene (6 bases). Germline V gene data show CDR1 as SGDLS and CDR2 as YYNGEE. The V end was cut by 4 bases, the J end by 3 bases, with 8 bases between. CDR3 length equals 12 residues. The CDR3, as DNA: TGTGCCAGCAGCCCGGGGGTCTACGAGCAGTACTTC. It encodes CASSPGVYEQYF.

The sample holds one count of this clone. This chain links TRBV27 with TRBJ2-3; D gene uncertain. V shed 5 bases and J shed 6 bases, with 12 bases lying between them. Germline lookup yields CDR1 MNHEY and CDR2 SMNVEV (reference sequence). The CDR3 covers 13 residues. CDR3 in DNA: TGTGCCAGCAGTCCTCAGGTCCTGGATACGCAGTATTTT. It codes for CASSPQVLDTQYF.

This clone appeared many times. This chain uses TRBV7-3 with TRBJ2-2; tentative D call: TRBD1 (6 bases). The CDR3 has 15 amino acids. Germline CDR1 reads SGHTA; CDR2 reads FQGTGA. The ends were cut back, 5 bases at V and 2 bases at J, with 12 bases in the middle. CDR3 in DNA: TGTGCCAGCAGCCCCAGGGGAATAAACACCGGGGAGCTGTTTTTT. Translated, it gives CASSPRGINTGELFF.

V is TRBV19 and J is TRBJ1-2; 10 positions match TRBD1. The CDR3 sequence is 15 residues long. Losses at the gene ends were 6 bases for V and 0 bases for J; bases not matched to a gene: 4. Germline CDR1 and CDR2: LNHDA and SQIVND (reference sequence). The CDR3 region is CASSPDRGSNYGYTF. The DNA of the CDR3 is TGTGCCAGTAGCCCGGACAGGGGGTCTAACTATGGCTACACCTTC.

The V and J genes are TRBV9 and TRBJ2-2; 11 bases align to TRBD2. Germline CDR1 SGDLS, CDR2 YYNGEE. V lost 3 bases to trimming and J lost 1 base; unmatched junction nucleotides: 5. CDR3 length equals 17 residues. The CDR3 loop is CASSAPTSGVNTGELFF. The CDR3 DNA sequence: TGTGCCAGCAGCGCGCCGACTAGCGGGGTGAACACCGGGGAGCTGTTTTTT.

The genes are TRBV4-1 and TRBJ1-1, with TRBD1 matching 7 bases. V shed 2 bases, J shed 4 bases, and the junction held 4 bases outside the gene matches. The CDR3 runs 14 residues. Germline V CDR1 and CDR2: MGHRA, YSYEKL. The CDR3 here is CASSQQTGSTEAFF. The CDR3 bases are TGCGCCAGCAGCCAACAGACAGGGAGCACTGAAGCTTTCTTT.

V and J are TRBV28 and TRBJ1-1; 7 nucleotides align to TRBD1. V gave up 6 bases and J gave up 5 bases; unmatched junction bases: 3. The V gene's germline CDR1 is MDHEN and CDR2 SYDVKM. There are 12 residues in the CDR3. The CDR3 bases are TGTGCCAGCAGCGCAGGGGGAACTGAAGCTTTCTTT. Its protein is CASSAGGTEAFF.

The rearrangement joins TRBV18 to TRBJ2-1; TRBD2 matches 8 bases. The CDR3 contains 14 residues. The germline V gene has CDR1 KGHSH and CDR2 LQKENI. The trim removed 2 bases at V and 9 bases at J, leaving 6 bases unmatched. The CDR3 nucleotides are TGTGCCAGCTCACCAAAAGTGGCGGGGGGTGAGCAGTTCTTC. Its translation: CASSPKVAGGEQFF.

With regard to this clone: Other DNA variants within this sample encode the same CDR3. This chain's CDR3 is CASSLEASSGNTIYF. The CDR3 DNA sequence: TGTGCCAGCAGCTTAGAAGCCTCAAGTGGAAACACCATATATTTT. The chain combines TRBV7-2 with TRBJ1-3; D not resolved. The CDR3 loop spans 15 amino acids. V lost 1 base, J lost 3 bases, and 10 bases lay in between. Germline-derived CDR1 and CDR2 are SGHTA and FQGNSA.

This clone showed up just once. This rearrangement joins TRBV30 to TRBJ2-7, with TRBD2 matching 11 bases. The trim removed 0 bases at V and 5 bases at J, leaving 6 bases unmatched. CDR3 length: 15 amino acids. Germline V lookup: CDR1 GTSNPN, CDR2 SVGIG (reference sequence). For the CDR3, the DNA is TGTGCCTGGAGTGTTCTAGCGGGGGGCGTCCACGAGCAGTACTTC. Translating gives CAWSVLAGGVHEQYF.

This clone turned up a few times. The chain carries TRBV28 and TRBJ1-2, with D perhaps matching TRBD1 (5 bases). With 2 bases removed from V and 5 bases from J, the gap between germline ends came to 18 bases. The CDR3 spans 16 residues. Germline CDR1 reads MDHEN; CDR2 reads SYDVKM. The CDR3: CASSLTQGRGRYGYTF. The DNA for the CDR3 is TGTGCCAGCAGTTTAACTCAAGGAAGGGGCAGATATGGCTACACCTTC.

The chain carries TRBV19 and TRBJ2-4, with 9 bases that match TRBD2. Germline V gene sequence: CDR1 LNHDA, CDR2 SQIVND (reference sequence). J was trimmed by 3 bases and V by 7 bases; bases with no gene match: 10. The CDR3 spans 16 residues. The CDR3 coding sequence is TGTGCCAGTACAACCGCGGGACTAGCAGGCAAAAACATTCAGTACTTC. As protein: CASTTAGLAGKNIQYF.

The chain is built from TRBV12-3 or TRBV12-4 and TRBJ1-6, with D tentatively TRBD1 (6 bases). Trimming removed 4 bases at V and 10 bases at J, with 11 bases between. This CDR3 contains 13 residues. As DNA, the CDR3 is TGTGCCAGCAGTTCCGGACAGCACTCACCCCTCCACTTT. Translation gives CASSSGQHSPLHF.

V and J are TRBV12-3 or TRBV12-4 and TRBJ2-1; D unresolved. This CDR3 is 12 amino acids long. Trimming removed 6 bases at V and 6 bases at J, with 9 bases between. The CDR3 DNA reads TGTGCCAGCAGGATTAGAGCCAATGAGCAGTTCTTC. Protein product: CASRIRANEQFF.

This chain joins TRBV5-6 and TRBJ1-5; 7 nucleotides align to TRBD1. Germline V lookup: CDR1 SGHDT, CDR2 YYEEEE. The CDR3 contains 14 residues. The V and J ends lost 4 bases and 4 bases, in that order; junction bases with no gene match: 5. DNA of the CDR3: TGTGCCAGCAGCCCCGGACAGGCTAATCAGCCCCAGCATTTT. It translates to CASSPGQANQPQHF.

The rearrangement uses TRBV6-5 and TRBJ1-2; 9 bases match TRBD1. The CDR3 contains 12 residues. CDR1 is MNHEY and CDR2 is SVGAGI in the germline V gene. After removal of 11 bases from V and 8 bases from J, the junction contained 9 bases not matched to a gene. The CDR3 sequence: CAATDRGSGYTF. Written as DNA, the CDR3 is TGTGCCGCCACCGACAGGGGGTCGGGCTACACCTTC.

This chain connects TRBV6-5 to TRBJ1-1, with 8 bases fitting TRBD1. V lost 6 bases and J lost 4; bases outside the gene matches: 7. Germline V gene sequence: CDR1 MNHEY, CDR2 SVGAGI. This CDR3 has 14 amino acids. The CDR3, as DNA: TGTGCCAGCAGGAAACAGGGGGAGAGCACTGAAGCTTTCTTT. It translates to CASRKQGESTEAFF.

This clone was seen only once. V is TRBV9 and J is TRBJ1-3; D is perhaps TRBD1 (5 bases). The length of the CDR3 is 16 residues. Germline V gives CDR1 SGDLS, CDR2 YYNGEE. Trimming took 4 bases from V and 0 from J, leaving 14 bases between them. This CDR3 is CASSISGGYSGNTIYF. The CDR3 DNA follows: TGTGCCAGCAGCATTTCGGGGGGGTACTCTGGAAACACCATATATTTT.